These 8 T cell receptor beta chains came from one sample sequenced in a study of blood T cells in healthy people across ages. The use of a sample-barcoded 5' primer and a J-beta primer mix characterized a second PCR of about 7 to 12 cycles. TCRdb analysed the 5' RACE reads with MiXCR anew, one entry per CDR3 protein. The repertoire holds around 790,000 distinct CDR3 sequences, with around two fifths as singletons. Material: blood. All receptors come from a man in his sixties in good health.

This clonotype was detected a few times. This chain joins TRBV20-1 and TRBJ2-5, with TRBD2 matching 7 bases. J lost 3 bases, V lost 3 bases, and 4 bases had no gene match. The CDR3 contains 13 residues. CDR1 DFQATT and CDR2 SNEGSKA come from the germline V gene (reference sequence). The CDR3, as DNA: TGCAGTGCTAGTCAGGGAGGGGAAGAGACCCAGTACTTC. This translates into CSASQGGEETQYF.

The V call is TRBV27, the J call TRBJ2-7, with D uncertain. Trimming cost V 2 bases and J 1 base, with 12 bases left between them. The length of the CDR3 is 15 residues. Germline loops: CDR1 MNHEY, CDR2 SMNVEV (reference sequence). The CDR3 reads CASSLGFGMSYEQYF. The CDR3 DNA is TGTGCCAGCAGTTTAGGGTTTGGCATGTCCTACGAGCAGTACTTC.

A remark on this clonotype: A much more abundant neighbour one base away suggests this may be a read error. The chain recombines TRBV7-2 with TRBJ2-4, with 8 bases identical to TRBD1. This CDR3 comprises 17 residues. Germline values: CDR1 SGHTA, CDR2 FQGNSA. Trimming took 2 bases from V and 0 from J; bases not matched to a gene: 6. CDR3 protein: CASSLFVRGQAKNIQYF. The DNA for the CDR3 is TGTGCCAGCAGCTTATTTGTCAGGGGGCAAGCCAAAAACATTCAGTACTTC. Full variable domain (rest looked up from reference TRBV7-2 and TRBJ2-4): GAGVSQSPSNKVTEKGKDVELRCDPISGHTALYWYRQSLGQGLEFLIYFQGNSAPDKSGLPSDRFSAERTGGSVSTLTIQRTQQEDSAVYLCASSLFVRGQAKNIQYFGAGTRLSVL.

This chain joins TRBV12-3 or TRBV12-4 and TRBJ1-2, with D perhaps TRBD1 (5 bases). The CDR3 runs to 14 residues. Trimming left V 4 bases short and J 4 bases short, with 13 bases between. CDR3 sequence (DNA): TGTGCCAGCAGTTCGGACGGTGGGGGCTATGGCTACACCTTC. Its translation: CASSSDGGGYGYTF.

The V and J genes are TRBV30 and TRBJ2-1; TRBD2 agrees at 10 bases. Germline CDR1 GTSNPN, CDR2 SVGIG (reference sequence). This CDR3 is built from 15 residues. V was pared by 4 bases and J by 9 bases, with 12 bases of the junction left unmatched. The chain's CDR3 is CAWTLSGGASSEQFF. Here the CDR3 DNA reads TGTGCCTGGACCTTAAGCGGGGGGGCCAGTAGTGAGCAGTTCTTC. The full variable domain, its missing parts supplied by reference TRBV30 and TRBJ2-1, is SQTIHQWPATLVQPVGSPLSLECTVEGTSNPNLYWYRQAAGRGLQLLFYSVGIGQISSEVPQNLSASRPQDRQFILSSKKLLLSDSGFYLCAWTLSGGASSEQFFGPGTRLTVL.

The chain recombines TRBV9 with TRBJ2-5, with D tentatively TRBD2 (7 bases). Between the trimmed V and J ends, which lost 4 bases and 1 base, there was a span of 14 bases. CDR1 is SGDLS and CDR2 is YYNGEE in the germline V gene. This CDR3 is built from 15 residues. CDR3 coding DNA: TGTGCCAGCAGCCCGGGGGGCACAATCCAAGAGACCCAGTACTTC. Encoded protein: CASSPGGTIQETQYF.

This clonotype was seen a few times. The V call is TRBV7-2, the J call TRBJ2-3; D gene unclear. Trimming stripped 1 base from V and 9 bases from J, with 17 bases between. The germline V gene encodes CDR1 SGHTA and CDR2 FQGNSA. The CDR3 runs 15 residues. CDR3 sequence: CASSLESVMSSTQYF. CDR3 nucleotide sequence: TGTGCCAGCAGCTTAGAATCAGTCATGAGCAGCACGCAGTATTTT.

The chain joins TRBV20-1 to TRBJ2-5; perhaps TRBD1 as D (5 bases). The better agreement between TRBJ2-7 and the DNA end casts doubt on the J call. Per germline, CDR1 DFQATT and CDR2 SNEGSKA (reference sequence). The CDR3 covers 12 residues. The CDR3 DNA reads TGCAGTGCTAAACAGGCCACCTACGAGCAGTACTTC. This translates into CSAKQATYEQYF.